This TCR beta chain was retrieved from a study of T cell clonality in common variable immunodeficiency. Study results and limitations: Fewer deletions and N-nucleotide insertions were reportedly seen in common variable immunodeficiency TCR beta sequences.

There are 15 residues in the CDR3. The germline V and J ends were trimmed by 1 base and 3 bases, with 11 bases remaining between them. The germline gives CDR1 SGHDT, CDR2 YYEEEE. This clone was detected ten times or more. Its antigen is still unknown. The DNA ends 3 residues before the CDR3 does, and the rest of the CDR3 is filled in from the germline J gene. Assay: immunoSEQ multiplex PCR; the TCRdb copy retains only in-frame clones and omits some. This sample has more than 30,000 clones, each found more than once. The V gene is TRBV5-6, the J gene TRBJ1-5; D perhaps matches TRBD1 (6 bases). The sequenced material came from peripheral blood mononuclear cells. This TCR was recovered from a person between 18 and 75 years old in good health. The CDR3 sequence: CASSLYRANNQPQHF. The CDR3 DNA, read in part, is TGTGCCAGCAGCTTGTACAGGGCAAACAATCAGCCC.